A single sample is the source of the 28 T cell receptor beta chains below, sequenced in a study of T-cell reconstitution after alpha-beta-depleted transplantation in children. Unique molecular identifiers were incorporated when the TCRbeta library was constructed. Using its own MiXCR run on the PCR reads, TCRdb lists one record per CDR3 protein. Of about 540,000 distinct CDR3 sequences listed, around 17% were seen once; the top ten hold 2.5% to 3.5%. The sequences come from PBMCs from the stem cell graft donor, collected from the stem cell graft. The origin of the receptors is a human donor who donated a stem cell graft to a child with acute lymphoblastic leukemia.

The chain links TRBV20-1 to TRBJ2-2, with D unresolved. The CDR3 loop spans 14 amino acids. The V gene lost 1 base and the J gene lost 1 base, with 7 bases spanning the gap. CDR1 is DFQATT, CDR2 SNEGSKA, per germline (reference sequence). CDR3 DNA sequence: TGCAGTGCTAGAGGGCGTAAGAACACCGGGGAGCTGTTTTTT. It is translated as CSARGRKNTGELFF.

J is TRBJ1-2 and V is TRBV21-1. TRBV21-1 is shown as a pseudogene. There are 14 residues in the CDR3. CDR3 nucleotides: TGTGCCAGCAGCAAAGGGGCACCTAACTATGGCTACACCTTC. It specifies CASSKGAPNYGYTF.

This clonotype was seen only a few times. V gene TRBV20-1 combines with J gene TRBJ2-7, with D uncertain. CDR1 DFQATT and CDR2 SNEGSKA come from the germline V gene (reference sequence). The CDR3 covers 13 residues. V was pared by 0 bases and J by 2 bases, with 8 bases between. DNA for the CDR3: TGCAGTGCTAGAGATTACAGCGCCTACGAGCAGTACTTC. It translates to CSARDYSAYEQYF.

The chain employs TRBV14 and TRBJ1-1; D might be TRBD1 (5 bases). The V and J ends lost 3 bases and 6 bases respectively, with 14 bases between them. The CDR3 spans 14 residues. In germline, CDR1 is SGHDN, CDR2 FVKESK. The CDR3 DNA reads as TGTGCCAGCAGCCAGGGACTCGGAGGGCCTGAAGCTTTCTTT. Translation gives CASSQGLGGPEAFF.

There are a few counts of this clonotype. A much larger clone differs by one base, so this may be a read error. The chain carries TRBV7-3 and TRBJ2-7; 9 bases map to TRBD2. Germline lookup yields CDR1 SGHTA and CDR2 FQGTGA. This CDR3 comprises 15 residues. Germline trimming cut 3 bases from V and 0 bases from J; bases unmatched to any gene: 3. The CDR3: CASSFGLASSYEQYF. The CDR3 nucleotides are TGTGCCAGCAGCTTCGGACTAGCGAGCTCCTACGAGCAGTACTTC. Combining the CDR3 with reference TRBV7-3 and TRBJ2-7 gives the whole variable domain GAGVSQTPSNKVTEKGKYVELRCDPISGHTALYWYRQSLGQGPEFLIYFQGTGAADDSGLPNDRFFAVRPEGSVSTLKIQRTERGDSAVYLCASSFGLASSYEQYFGPGTRLTVT.

This chain uses TRBV7-7 with TRBJ2-1; no reliable D call. The V end was cut by 4 bases, the J end by 5 bases, with 15 bases between. The CDR3 spans 15 residues. The germline V gene encodes CDR1 SSHAT and CDR2 FNYEAQ (reference sequence). The CDR3 nucleotides are TGTGCCAGCAGCTCAAAGGTGGACCCTAACAATGAGCAGTTCTTC. It codes for CASSSKVDPNNEQFF.

V gene TRBV18 combines with J gene TRBJ2-3, with D maybe TRBD1 (6 bases). The CDR3 is 16 amino acids. The germline gives CDR1 KGHSH, CDR2 LQKENI. V was shortened by 0 bases and J by 1 base, with 11 bases between the two germline ends. CDR3 amino acids: CASSPPDSAGTDTQYF. The CDR3 nucleotides are TGTGCCAGCTCACCACCGGACAGTGCGGGCACAGATACGCAGTATTTT.

A few counts support this clonotype. The CDR3 region has the DNA TGCAGTGCTAGAGGAACAGGACAGTTCACCGGGGAGCTGTTTTTT. Amino acid sequence: CSARGTGQFTGELFF. The genes are TRBV20-1 and TRBJ2-2; TRBD1 might be the D (6 bases). V was clipped by 1 base and J by 4 bases, with 13 bases between them. Germline V CDR1 and CDR2: DFQATT, SNEGSKA (reference sequence). This CDR3 has 15 amino acids.

V and J are TRBV7-9 and TRBJ2-7; D may be TRBD1 (5 bases). V lost 8 bases and J lost 5, with 16 bases in between. This CDR3 spans 13 amino acids. Germline lookup yields CDR1 SEHNR and CDR2 FQNEAQ (reference sequence). The CDR3 loop is CASRPPEGDEQYF. The CDR3 region has the DNA TGTGCCAGCCGCCCCCCAGAAGGGGACGAGCAGTACTTC.

There are a few counts of this clonotype. This chain joins TRBV5-1 and TRBJ2-7; no reliable D call. CDR3 length: 14 amino acids. Trimming stripped 0 bases from V and 0 bases from J, with 7 bases between. Germline CDR1 is SGHRS and CDR2 is YFSETQ. CDR3 in DNA: TGCGCCAGCAGCTTGGGACCGGACTCCTACGAGCAGTACTTC. Translation gives CASSLGPDSYEQYF.

V usage is TRBV12-3 or TRBV12-4 and J usage is TRBJ2-2; TRBD2 matches 14 bases. Trimming at V came to 6 bases and at J to 5 bases, leaving 8 bases not matched to a gene. CDR3 length: 17 residues. CDR3 loop: CASSRGLAGVGTGELFF. In DNA, the CDR3 is TGTGCCAGCAGCCGGGGACTAGCGGGAGTGGGAACCGGGGAGCTGTTTTTT.

This rearrangement joins TRBV9 to TRBJ2-5, with 7 nucleotides matching TRBD2. Losses at the gene ends were 3 bases for V and 1 base for J; bases not matched to a gene: 6. The CDR3 covers 15 residues. Germline V lookup: CDR1 SGDLS, CDR2 YYNGEE. This CDR3 is CASSAGGTAQETQYF. The CDR3 DNA sequence: TGTGCCAGCAGCGCGGGGGGTACGGCCCAAGAGACCCAGTACTTC.

The chain is built from TRBV7-9 and TRBJ2-1; 8 bases agree with TRBD2. Germline lookup yields CDR1 SEHNR and CDR2 FQNEAQ (reference sequence). The CDR3 has 16 amino acids. V gave up 4 bases and J gave up 4 bases; unmatched junction bases: 9. CDR3 sequence (DNA): TGTGCCAGCAGCTCGACTAGCGCACGATCTTACAATGAGCAGTTCTTC. Its translation is CASSSTSARSYNEQFF.

This clonotype has just a few counts. J is TRBJ2-1 and V is TRBV7-7; 7 nucleotides match TRBD1. Germline V gene sequence: CDR1 SSHAT, CDR2 FNYEAQ (reference sequence). The CDR3 sequence is 13 residues long. V was pared by 5 bases and J by 5 bases, with 3 bases of the junction left unmatched. CDR3 region: CASSADRDNEQFF. The CDR3 DNA is TGTGCCAGCAGCGCAGACAGGGACAATGAGCAGTTCTTC.

This clonotype was seen a few times. The V and J genes are TRBV4-1 and TRBJ1-3, with D unresolved. The CDR3 length is 16 residues. V lost 3 bases and J lost 0, with 12 bases in between. CDR1 and CDR2 (germline): MGHRA, YSYEKL. The CDR3 coding sequence is TGCGCCAGCAGCCAGGAGGGCAGTCCCTCTGGAAACACCATATATTTT. Translating gives CASSQEGSPSGNTIYF.

This clonotype was detected many times. The CDR3 sequence is CSVEWADTQYF. The CDR3, as DNA: TGCAGCGTTGAATGGGCAGATACGCAGTATTTT. This chain uses TRBV29-1 with TRBJ2-3, with D hard to call. Trimming stripped 2 bases from V and 4 bases from J, with 4 bases between. CDR1 SQVTM and CDR2 ANQGSEA come from the germline V gene. CDR3 length: 11 amino acids.

The chain couples TRBV7-3 to TRBJ1-1; tentatively, D is TRBD1 (5 bases). The CDR3 contains 15 residues. Per the germline V gene, CDR1 is SGHTA and CDR2 is FQGTGA. V was shortened by 5 bases and J by 8 bases, with 21 bases between the two germline ends. CDR3 region: CASSLGERQSPEAFF. CDR3 nucleotides: TGTGCCAGCAGCCTGGGAGAAAGACAGTCTCCCGAAGCTTTCTTT.

This clonotype has more than one count but fewer than ten. The CDR3 DNA follows: TGCGCCAGCAGCTTGGAGGGAGGAAACAATGAGCAGTTCTTC. It specifies CASSLEGGNNEQFF. The chain couples TRBV5-1 to TRBJ2-1; the D gene is possibly TRBD2 (6 bases). Germline CDR1 is SGHRS and CDR2 is YFSETQ. The CDR3 runs 14 residues. Trimming shortened V by 0 bases and J by 5 bases, and 9 bases separated the two germline ends.

This clonotype was found once. The rearrangement links TRBV7-9 to TRBJ1-1; tentative D call: TRBD1 (5 bases). There are 17 residues in the CDR3. Trimming took 4 bases from V and 1 from J, leaving 19 bases between them. The germline V gene encodes CDR1 SEHNR and CDR2 FQNEAQ (reference sequence). CDR3: CASSSLVGAKENTEAFF. In DNA form, the CDR3 reads TGTGCCAGCAGCTCCCTCGTCGGGGCGAAGGAGAACACTGAAGCTTTCTTT.

This clonotype appeared a few times. The V and J genes are TRBV20-1 and TRBJ2-2, with D possibly being TRBD1 (5 bases). Germline V lookup: CDR1 DFQATT, CDR2 SNEGSKA (reference sequence). V was clipped by 3 bases and J by 5 bases, with 19 bases between them. The CDR3 runs 16 residues. The CDR3 is CSARGLSGGGTGELFF. For the CDR3, the DNA is TGCAGTGCTAGGGGGCTCTCGGGCGGTGGAACCGGGGAGCTGTTTTTT.

This clonotype has just a few counts. The rearrangement links TRBV20-1 to TRBJ1-1; D gene uncertain. The CDR3 sequence is 14 residues long. Trimming took off 3 bases at V and 0 bases at J, with 11 bases between the two ends. Germline V gene lookup returns CDR1 DFQATT and CDR2 SNEGSKA (reference sequence). The CDR3 DNA reads as TGCAGTGCTAGTTCCCGACACCTGAACACTGAAGCTTTCTTT. It codes for CSASSRHLNTEAFF.

V gene TRBV7-3 combines with J gene TRBJ2-5; D not certain. Germline V gene sequence: CDR1 SGHTA, CDR2 FQGTGA. The CDR3 totals 15 residues. V gave up 4 bases and J gave up 2 bases, with 14 bases separating them. The CDR3 coding sequence is TGTGCCAGCAGCTCGGGCCCCCTGGCACAAGAGACCCAGTACTTC. It codes for CASSSGPLAQETQYF.

This clonotype came up a few times. This chain joins TRBV5-1 and TRBJ1-6; perhaps TRBD1 as D (6 bases). Germline V gene sequence: CDR1 SGHRS, CDR2 YFSETQ. The CDR3 extends over 15 amino acids. Deletions cut 2 bases from V and 7 bases from J, with 13 bases between. DNA for the CDR3: TGCGCCAGCAGCTTAGATGGACAGAGCAATTCACCCCTCCACTTT. This translates into CASSLDGQSNSPLHF.

The chain couples TRBV7-9 to TRBJ2-4; D gene ambiguous. The germline V gene encodes CDR1 SEHNR and CDR2 FQNEAQ (reference sequence). With 5 bases removed from V and 3 bases from J, the gap between germline ends came to 17 bases. The CDR3 consists of 16 residues. The CDR3 bases are TGTGCCAGCAGCCCTGTCGATCCCCAGAACAAAAACATTCAGTACTTC. Its translation: CASSPVDPQNKNIQYF.

The chain recombines TRBV4-2 with TRBJ1-2; D is unresolved. Trimming pared 0 bases from V and 8 bases from J, leaving 10 bases between. CDR1 is LGHNA, CDR2 YNFKEQ, per germline. The CDR3 loop spans 13 amino acids. This CDR3 is CASSQEAAGGYTF. The CDR3 DNA reads as TGTGCCAGCAGCCAAGAGGCGGCAGGCGGCTACACCTTC.

The genes are TRBV11-2 and TRBJ2-2; D is unclear. The V end was cut by 0 bases, the J end by 5 bases, with 7 bases between. CDR3 size: 14 residues. Germline CDR1 SGHAT, CDR2 FQNNGV. The CDR3 DNA is TGTGCCAGCAGCTTAGATCGTTGGACCGGGGAGCTGTTTTTT. This sequence encodes CASSLDRWTGELFF. Combining the CDR3 with reference TRBV11-2 and TRBJ2-2 gives the whole variable domain EAGVAQSPRYKIIEKRQSVAFWCNPISGHATLYWYQQILGQGPKLLIQFQNNGVVDDSQLPKDRFSAERLKGVDSTLKIQPAKLEDSAVYLCASSLDRWTGELFFGEGSRLTVL.

Only a few counts were recorded for this clonotype. The chain recombines TRBV29-1 with TRBJ2-3; 8 positions agree with TRBD1. This CDR3 region has 15 residues. Germline trimming cut 2 bases from V and 4 bases from J; bases unmatched to any gene: 8. Germline V gives CDR1 SQVTM, CDR2 ANQGSEA. Here the CDR3 reads CSVEYGQGEPDTQYF. The CDR3 DNA follows: TGCAGCGTTGAATACGGACAGGGAGAGCCAGATACGCAGTATTTT.

This clonotype was counted between two and nine times. The chain is built from TRBV6-5 and TRBJ2-1, with D possibly matching TRBD2 (5 bases). The CDR3 length is 13 residues. V shed 4 bases and J shed 8 bases, with 12 bases lying between them. Germline CDR1 and CDR2: MNHEY and SVGAGI. The CDR3 DNA reads TGTGCCAGCAGTTTCTCCCCCGGGGATGAGCAGTTCTTC. It translates to CASSFSPGDEQFF.